The 10 T cell receptor beta chains below come from one sample, sequenced in a study of CD8+CD57+ T cells in acquired aplastic anemia. TCR beta VDJ and CDR3 profiling used genomic DNA as template. TCRdb re-called the reads through MiXCR, storing one row per CDR3 protein. Of 180,000 or so distinct CDR3 sequences in the sample, just over 45% were seen once. Sequenced input: sorted CD4+, CD8+, or CD8+CD57+ T cells (not recorded which) from PBMCs. The receptors shown here come from a human donor in good health.

The genes are TRBV9 and TRBJ1-5; D is unresolved. Per germline, CDR1 SGDLS and CDR2 YYNGEE. The V end was cut by 0 bases, the J end by 7 bases, with 8 bases between. This CDR3 spans 13 amino acids. CDR3 region: CASSVGWQQPQHF. CDR3 nucleotide sequence: TGTGCCAGCAGCGTAGGGTGGCAGCAGCCCCAGCATTTT.

The rearrangement links TRBV18 to TRBJ1-2; D call uncertain. The CDR3 consists of 14 residues. The germline gives CDR1 KGHSH, CDR2 LQKENI. V was clipped by 0 bases and J by 4 bases, with 9 bases between them. DNA of the CDR3: TGTGCCAGCTCACCACCGGAGGTGGGCTATGGCTACACCTTC. This translates into CASSPPEVGYGYTF. The whole variable domain, remainder taken from reference TRBV18 and TRBJ1-2, is NAGVMQNPRHLVRRRGQEARLRCSPMKGHSHVYWYRQLPEEGLKFMVYLQKENIIDESGMPKERFSAEFPKEGPSILRIQQVVRGDSAAYFCASSPPEVGYGYTFGSGTRLTVV.

The chain joins TRBV10-3 to TRBJ2-2; 9 nucleotides match TRBD1. Germline V gene lookup returns CDR1 ENHRY and CDR2 SYGVKD. J gave up 5 bases and V 6 bases, and 13 bases lay outside the gene matches. There are 17 residues in the CDR3. CDR3 loop: CAISSGTGIGGTGELFF. The CDR3 DNA sequence: TGTGCCATCAGCTCCGGGACAGGGATAGGGGGAACCGGGGAGCTGTTTTTT.

A remark on this clonotype: A much more abundant neighbour one base away suggests this may be a read error. V and J are TRBV5-5 and TRBJ2-5; D gene uncertain. The V gene's germline CDR1 is SGHKS and CDR2 YYEKEE (reference sequence). V lost 2 bases, J lost 4 bases, and 12 bases lay in between. CDR3 length: 14 residues. The CDR3 loop reads CASSFGLYRETQYF. The CDR3 DNA follows: TGTGCCAGCAGCTTTGGGTTGTACCGAGAGACCCAGTACTTC.

This clonotype was detected many times. The chain employs TRBV29-1 and TRBJ1-1; D is ambiguous. The CDR3 spans 11 residues. The germline gives CDR1 SQVTM, CDR2 ANQGSEA. V dropped 4 bases and J dropped 1 base, with 4 bases sitting between them. CDR3 loop: CSVAKNTEAFF. CDR3 nucleotide sequence: TGCAGCGTTGCTAAGAACACTGAAGCTTTCTTT.

This clonotype was seen only a few times. CDR3 sequence (DNA): TGCGCCAGCAGCACACCCGGTCGGACAGCGAACACTGAAGCTTTCTTT. Its protein product is CASSTPGRTANTEAFF. V gene TRBV4-1 combines with J gene TRBJ1-1; a possible D gene is TRBD1 (6 bases). CDR3 length equals 16 residues. V lost 5 bases to trimming and J lost 1 base, with 17 bases between them. Germline assignment: CDR1 MGHRA and CDR2 YSYEKL.

This clonotype was counted at least ten times. This rearrangement joins TRBV5-1 to TRBJ2-2; D not resolved. This CDR3 comprises 13 residues. Trimming removed 2 bases at V and 4 bases at J, with 6 bases between. CDR1 and CDR2 (germline): SGHRS, YFSETQ. The CDR3 is CASSFGGTGELFF. In DNA, the CDR3 is TGCGCCAGCAGCTTCGGTGGCACCGGGGAGCTGTTTTTT.

Comments on this clonotype: Mismatch with germline at one junction end may stem from a read error. V and J are TRBV5-5 and TRBJ2-1, with 7 bases fitting TRBD2. The CDR3 has 16 residues. Germline loops: CDR1 SGHKS, CDR2 YYEKEE (reference sequence). DNA of the CDR3: TGTGCCAGCAGCTTGGATGGCGGGAGCTCCTACAGTGAGCAGTTCTTC. It codes for CASSLDGGSSYSEQFF.

The chain is built from TRBV7-2 and TRBJ2-7, with D possibly called TRBD1 or TRBD2 (5 bases each). With 5 bases removed from V and 1 base from J, the gap between germline ends came to 12 bases. This CDR3 has 14 residues. Germline lookup yields CDR1 SGHTA and CDR2 FQGNSA. CDR3 in DNA: TGTGCCAGCAGCCCCCGGGACGGATCCTACGAGCAGTACTTC. Residues: CASSPRDGSYEQYF.

This clonotype has a single count. This chain links TRBV7-6 with TRBJ2-7; 8 bases agree with TRBD2. V lost 5 bases, J lost 2 bases, and 8 bases stayed unmatched. Germline-derived CDR1 and CDR2 are SGHVS and FNYEAQ. This CDR3 has 15 amino acids. The CDR3: CASSPTSGLPYEQYF. For the CDR3, the DNA is TGTGCCAGCAGCCCTACTAGCGGTCTGCCCTACGAGCAGTACTTC.